These 30 T cell receptor beta chains originate from one sample sequenced in a study of PD-1 blockade in classical Hodgkin lymphoma. Measured with immunoSEQ multiplex PCR; TCRdb has only the in-frame clones, and not every one. The sample lists fewer than 80,000 clones, 70% to 75% seen once, with 7.5% to 9.5% in the top ten. All patients relapsed after autologous stem cell transplantation, and brentuximab vedotin exposure varied. The sequencing here drew on peripheral blood mononuclear cells (PBMCs), taken before the second cycle of nivolumab. The receptors here all came from a human donor with classical Hodgkin lymphoma.

This chain joins TRBV27 and TRBJ1-2; D remains unclear. The CDR3 loop spans 11 amino acids. Germline V gene data show CDR1 as MNHEY and CDR2 as SMNVEV (reference sequence). The DNA of the CDR3 is TGTGCGAAGAGGCCTTACTATGGCTACACCTTC. Its translation: CAKRPYYGYTF.

The V gene is TRBV2, the J gene TRBJ1-4; 9 nucleotides line up with TRBD1. Germline V CDR1 and CDR2: SNHLY, FYNNEI. Trimming took 4 bases from V and 8 from J; bases not matched to a gene: 8. The CDR3 has 15 residues. The CDR3, as DNA: TGTGCCAGCAGTGGTCAGGGACAGGGTGGGGAAAAACTGTTTTTT. Its translation: CASSGQGQGGEKLFF.

The chain couples TRBV7-3 to TRBJ2-5; D unclear. The CDR3 length is 15 residues. Germline values: CDR1 SGHTA, CDR2 FQGTGA. The ends were cut back, 2 bases at V and 1 base at J, with 11 bases in the middle. In nucleotides, the CDR3 is TGTGCCAGCAGCTTAGTCGCCCGTAGCCAAGAGACCCAGTACTTC. It specifies CASSLVARSQETQYF.

The rearrangement joins TRBV12-5 to TRBJ1-2; D not resolved. Germline values: CDR1 LGHNT, CDR2 FRNRAP. This CDR3 comprises 13 residues. V shed 2 bases and J shed 4 bases, with 8 bases lying between them. For the CDR3, the DNA is TGTGCTAGTGGTTTGAACGGATTCTATGGCTACACCTTC. It yields the protein CASGLNGFYGYTF.

This rearrangement joins TRBV25-1 to TRBJ2-3; no clear D gene. The CDR3 sequence is 13 residues long. Trimming shortened V by 1 base and J by 4 bases, and 6 bases separated the two germline ends. Looked up from germline, CDR1 is MGHDK and CDR2 is SYGVNS. CDR3 nucleotide sequence: TGTGCCAGCAGTGAATCTATCGCAGATACGCAGTATTTT. This translates into CASSESIADTQYF.

This sequence joins TRBV6-6 and TRBJ1-5, with D unclear. The germline V and J ends were trimmed by 6 bases and 13 bases, with 7 bases remaining between them. Germline V gene data show CDR1 as MNHNY and CDR2 as SVGAGI (reference sequence). The CDR3 contains 9 residues. The DNA for the CDR3 is TGTGCCAGCAGCCGATCGCAGCATTTT. Its translation: CASSRSQHF.

The rearrangement links TRBV5-1 to TRBJ2-7, with 7 bases aligning to TRBD2. The CDR3 has 15 residues. The junction had 11 bases not matched to a gene; V was cut back by 2 bases and J by 6 bases. In germline, CDR1 is SGHRS, CDR2 YFSETQ. The CDR3 DNA sequence: TGCGCCAGCAGCTTCTGGGGGGAGGGCCAAGGCGAGCAGTACTTC. It yields the protein CASSFWGEGQGEQYF.

This clone has just one count. V is TRBV19 and J is TRBJ1-4, with 8 bases identical to TRBD1. The CDR3 loop spans 16 amino acids. Germline-derived CDR1 and CDR2 are LNHDA and SQIVND (reference sequence). The J segment lost 2 bases and the V segment lost 5 bases, leaving 7 bases of the junction unmatched. The CDR3: CASSDSGGATNEKLFF. The CDR3 region has the DNA TGTGCCAGTAGTGACTCAGGGGGCGCGACTAATGAAAAACTGTTTTTT.

CDR3 amino acids: CASSVVEIGNTEAFF. DNA of the CDR3: TGTGCCAGCAGCGTAGTCGAAATCGGGAACACTGAAGCTTTCTTT. This chain uses TRBV9 with TRBJ1-1; D not certain. Germline assignment: CDR1 SGDLS and CDR2 YYNGEE. The CDR3 is 15 residues long. The V end lost 0 bases, the J end lost 1 base, and 10 bases lay between the germline ends.

The rearrangement links TRBV29-1 to TRBJ1-1; maybe TRBD1 (5 bases). Trimming took 7 bases from V and 1 from J, leaving 13 bases between them. This CDR3 has 13 amino acids. Germline CDR1 SQVTM, CDR2 ANQGSEA. The DNA for the CDR3 is TGCAGCGCTTGGGACGGAAAGAACACTGAAGCTTTCTTT. Translation gives CSAWDGKNTEAFF.

This clone was detected once. The chain is built from TRBV2 and TRBJ2-7; no firm D call. CDR3 size: 12 residues. Deletions cut 10 bases from V and 3 bases from J, with 13 bases between. Germline V lookup: CDR1 SNHLY, CDR2 FYNNEI. The CDR3 sequence: CATARQDYEQYF. CDR3 nucleotides: TGTGCCACTGCCCGTCAGGACTACGAGCAGTACTTC.

A single count supports this clone. CDR3 sequence: CASSQQSSYEQYF. As DNA, the CDR3 is TGTGCCAGCAGCCAACAGAGCTCCTACGAGCAGTACTTC. V gene TRBV4-2 combines with J gene TRBJ2-7; D uncertain. The CDR3 has 13 residues. Per the germline V gene, CDR1 is LGHNA and CDR2 is YNFKEQ. V lost 2 bases and J 0 bases, leaving 5 bases between the germline ends.

This chain joins TRBV5-1 and TRBJ2-7; no firm D call. This CDR3 region has 11 residues. Trimming stripped 1 base from V and 6 bases from J, with 5 bases between. The germline V gene encodes CDR1 SGHRS and CDR2 YFSETQ. The CDR3 region is CASSLNGEQYF. The CDR3 region has the DNA TGCGCCAGCAGCTTGAATGGCGAGCAGTACTTC.

The chain links TRBV19 to TRBJ1-1; tentative D call: TRBD1 (6 bases). Trimming cost V 10 bases and J 4 bases, with 19 bases left between them. Germline V gene lookup returns CDR1 LNHDA and CDR2 SQIVND (reference sequence). CDR3 length equals 14 residues. CDR3 in amino acids: CATQGREWGTEAFF. The CDR3 nucleotides read TGTGCCACTCAGGGGAGGGAGTGGGGCACTGAAGCTTTCTTT.

The V call is TRBV5-6, the J call TRBJ1-1; perhaps TRBD1 as D (5 bases). In germline, CDR1 is SGHDT, CDR2 YYEEEE. V lost 6 bases and J lost 0, with 18 bases in between. This CDR3 is built from 16 residues. DNA for the CDR3: TGTGCCAGCACACTAAGTGGGGGGGAAATGAACACTGAAGCTTTCTTT. Its translation: CASTLSGGEMNTEAFF.

This clone has a handful of counts. V is TRBV28 and J is TRBJ1-5, with D possibly being TRBD1 (6 bases). CDR3 length: 16 residues. Per the germline V gene, CDR1 is MDHEN and CDR2 is SYDVKM. V was shortened by 6 bases and J by 6 bases, with 21 bases between the two germline ends. This CDR3 is CASSSPAGALGQPQHF. The CDR3 DNA reads as TGTGCCAGCAGCTCTCCGGCAGGGGCTTTGGGTCAGCCCCAGCATTTT. Drawing the rest from reference TRBV28 and TRBJ1-5, the complete variable domain is DVKVTQSSRYLVKRTGEKVFLECVQDMDHENMFWYRQDPGLGLRLIYFSYDVKMKEKGDIPEGYSVSREKKERFSLILESASTNQTSMYLCASSSPAGALGQPQHFGDGTRLSIL.

The chain couples TRBV28 to TRBJ2-4, with D uncertain. V was pared by 5 bases and J by 1 base, with 6 bases between. The CDR3 contains 13 residues. The germline gives CDR1 MDHEN, CDR2 SYDVKM. The CDR3 is CASSESAKNIQYF. The CDR3 DNA reads TGTGCCAGCAGTGAATCGGCCAAAAACATTCAGTACTTC. Complete variable domain (other parts from reference TRBV28 and TRBJ2-4): DVKVTQSSRYLVKRTGEKVFLECVQDMDHENMFWYRQDPGLGLRLIYFSYDVKMKEKGDIPEGYSVSREKKERFSLILESASTNQTSMYLCASSESAKNIQYFGAGTRLSVL.

The rearrangement joins TRBV28 to TRBJ2-7; D is possibly TRBD2 (6 bases). V was trimmed by 3 bases and J by 1 base, leaving 16 bases between them. Germline values: CDR1 MDHEN, CDR2 SYDVKM. There are 16 residues in the CDR3. DNA of the CDR3: TGTGCCAGCAGTTTGAGGAGGGAATGGGTGTCCTACGAGCAGTACTTC. Translation gives CASSLRREWVSYEQYF.

There are a few counts of this clone. The genes are TRBV2 and TRBJ1-2; D gene unclear. Germline lookup yields CDR1 SNHLY and CDR2 FYNNEI. The length of the CDR3 is 13 residues. V lost 2 bases to trimming and J lost 1 base, with 5 bases between them. The CDR3 bases are TGTGCCAGCAGTGAAAGGATTAACTATGGCTACACCTTC. Translating it yields CASSERINYGYTF.

The rearrangement links TRBV5-4 to TRBJ1-2, with D tentatively TRBD1 (5 bases). Trimming stripped 0 bases from V and 7 bases from J, with 13 bases between. The CDR3 is 14 residues long. CDR1 is SGHNT and CDR2 is YYREEE in the germline V gene (reference sequence). The CDR3 is CASSLVEGRSGYTF. The CDR3 nucleotides read TGTGCCAGCAGCTTGGTGGAGGGGCGCAGTGGCTACACCTTC.

This clone was detected only once. The chain links TRBV15 to TRBJ1-1; D uncertain. V was cut by 2 bases and J by 1 base, with 8 bases left in between. Germline V gene data show CDR1 as LNHNV and CDR2 as YYDKDF (reference sequence). The CDR3 spans 14 residues. DNA for the CDR3: TGTGCCACCAGCAGATCACGGGGGAACACTGAAGCTTTCTTT. Translated: CATSRSRGNTEAFF.

In its sample, this clone was seen once. This sequence joins TRBV4-1 and TRBJ2-7, with a tentative D call TRBD1 (6 bases). The CDR3 covers 15 residues. Deletions cut 0 bases from V and 2 bases from J, with 11 bases between. In germline, CDR1 is MGHRA, CDR2 YSYEKL. The CDR3 nucleotides read TGCGCCAGCAGCCAAGACGGGGACAATCCCTACGAGCAGTACTTC. Its translation is CASSQDGDNPYEQYF.

The chain couples TRBV19 to TRBJ2-2; 8 nucleotides match TRBD1. Germline loops: CDR1 LNHDA, CDR2 SQIVND (reference sequence). This CDR3 is built from 17 residues. V lost 0 bases, J lost 5 bases, and 8 bases stayed unmatched. The CDR3 DNA reads as TGTGCCAGTAGTATAGATCCGGTGACAGGGGATACCGGGGAGCTGTTTTTT. Translation gives CASSIDPVTGDTGELFF.

Here the CDR3 reads CASSFSPWAGQPQHF. DNA of the CDR3: TGTGCCAGCAGTTTTAGTCCTTGGGCAGGTCAGCCCCAGCATTTT. The chain is built from TRBV27 and TRBJ1-5; unclear D gene. The CDR3 totals 15 residues. The V end was cut by 3 bases, the J end by 6 bases, with 15 bases between. The germline V gene has CDR1 MNHEY and CDR2 SMNVEV (reference sequence).

DNA of the CDR3: TGTGCCAGCAAGGGAGGGGGCGACACCGGGGAGCTGTTTTTT. It encodes CASKGGGDTGELFF. The V call is TRBV28, the J call TRBJ2-2, with D possibly being TRBD1 or TRBD2 (7 bases each). The germline gives CDR1 MDHEN, CDR2 SYDVKM. V was clipped by 7 bases and J by 3 bases, with 12 bases between them. This CDR3 is 14 amino acids long. Together with reference TRBV28 and TRBJ2-2, the CDR3 gives the full variable domain: DVKVTQSSRYLVKRTGEKVFLECVQDMDHENMFWYRQDPGLGLRLIYFSYDVKMKEKGDIPEGYSVSREKKERFSLILESASTNQTSMYLCASKGGGDTGELFFGEGSRLTVL.

The V and J genes are TRBV7-3 and TRBJ1-1; no firm D call. Trimming removed 1 base from V and 1 base from J, with 4 bases in between. This CDR3 is 13 amino acids long. Germline V gene lookup returns CDR1 SGHTA and CDR2 FQGTGA. As DNA, the CDR3 is TGTGCCAGCAGCTTAATGGAGAACACTGAAGCTTTCTTT. Protein: CASSLMENTEAFF.

This chain joins TRBV11-2 and TRBJ2-7; 11 nucleotides match TRBD1. V shed 6 bases and J 5 bases; nucleotides not matched to a gene: 3. Germline assignment: CDR1 SGHAT and CDR2 FQNNGV. This CDR3 comprises 13 residues. The CDR3 DNA reads as TGTGCCAGCAGGGGACAGGGGGACAACGAGCAGTACTTC. This codes for CASRGQGDNEQYF.

This clone turned up a few times. V and J are TRBV6-5 and TRBJ1-2; a weak D match, TRBD1 (6 bases). V gave up 4 bases and J gave up 7 bases, with 16 bases separating them. The CDR3 extends over 14 amino acids. Germline V lookup: CDR1 MNHEY, CDR2 SVGAGI. The CDR3 spells CASSSLQGFGGYTF. The CDR3 DNA reads TGTGCCAGCAGTTCCTTACAGGGCTTTGGTGGCTACACCTTC.

V and J are TRBV19 and TRBJ1-5; the D gene is possibly TRBD1 (6 bases). The CDR3 is 16 amino acids. Trimming removed 6 bases at V and 2 bases at J, with 17 bases between. CDR1 is LNHDA, CDR2 SQIVND, per germline (reference sequence). CDR3 DNA sequence: TGTGCCAGTAGCGGGTACGGGGGGCCGGGCAATCAGCCCCAGCATTTT. This codes for CASSGYGGPGNQPQHF. Full variable domain (missing parts from reference TRBV19 and TRBJ1-5): DGGITQSPKYLFRKEGQNVTLSCEQNLNHDAMYWYRQDPGQGLRLIYYSQIVNDFQKGDIAEGYSVSREKKESFPLTVTSAQKNPTAFYLCASSGYGGPGNQPQHFGDGTRLSIL.

On this clone: Germline and junction disagree at one end, which may indicate a read error. The genes are TRBV7-7 and TRBJ2-7; 11 bases fit TRBD1. This CDR3 is 15 amino acids long. Germline-derived CDR1 and CDR2 are SSHAT and FNYEAQ (reference sequence). CDR3 DNA sequence: TGTGCTAGCAGCTTGGGGACAGGGGGAACGGGCGAGCAGTACTTC. Translating it yields CASSLGTGGTGEQYF.